These 21 T cell receptor beta chains were sequenced from one sample in a study of human T cells and chemical hapten exposure. Stated time point: healthy volunteer bleed at 2 weeks. Extraction yielded total RNA from whole blood (unfractionated). TCRdb re-called the RACE reads with MiXCR, one entry per CDR3 protein. Altogether about 31,000 distinct CDR3 sequences are present, around 7.4% being singletons, with the ten largest covering roughly 9.2%. Source material: whole blood. All receptors come from a human donor in good health. Some clones in this sample may be carry-over from other donors' samples.

This clonotype has ten or more counts. V gene TRBV27 combines with J gene TRBJ1-5; maybe TRBD1 (6 bases). V shed 6 bases and J shed 4 bases, with 10 bases lying between them. Looked up from germline, CDR1 is MNHEY and CDR2 is SMNVEV (reference sequence). The CDR3 loop spans 13 amino acids. The CDR3 is CASRPQGNQPQHF. The CDR3 DNA is TGTGCCAGCAGGCCCCAGGGGAATCAGCCCCAGCATTTT.

The table lists this clonotype with a few counts. As DNA, the CDR3 is TGCAGCGTTCAGGACACCGGGGAGCTGTTTTTT. Translated, it gives CSVQDTGELFF. The chain couples TRBV29-1 to TRBJ2-2; D is ambiguous. V lost 5 bases and J 3 bases, leaving 4 bases between the germline ends. CDR3 size: 11 residues. Germline CDR1 and CDR2: SQVTM and ANQGSEA.

This clonotype was detected many times. The gene calls are TRBV20-1 and TRBJ2-1, with unresolved D. The V gene lost 3 bases and the J gene lost 14 bases, with 5 bases spanning the gap. Germline V gene sequence: CDR1 DFQATT, CDR2 SNEGSKA (reference sequence). This CDR3 has 8 amino acids. CDR3 protein: CSASVKFF. Here the CDR3 DNA reads TGCAGTGCTAGTGTTAAGTTCTTC.

This clonotype was counted a few times. The genes are TRBV20-1 and TRBJ1-1, with 9 positions matching TRBD1. Germline V gene data show CDR1 as DFQATT and CDR2 as SNEGSKA (reference sequence). Trimming at V came to 3 bases and at J to 2 bases, leaving 4 bases not matched to a gene. This CDR3 spans 14 amino acids. DNA for the CDR3: TGCAGTGCTAGTGGACAGGGGCCCAACACTGAAGCTTTCTTT. Its translation: CSASGQGPNTEAFF.

Ten or more counts support this clonotype. The chain combines TRBV10-3 with TRBJ2-7; possibly TRBD2 for D (5 bases). The CDR3 has 11 residues. Trimming took 10 bases from V and 5 from J, leaving 12 bases between them. Germline CDR1 ENHRY, CDR2 SYGVKD. The CDR3 protein is CATQASHEQYF. DNA for the CDR3: TGTGCCACCCAAGCTAGCCACGAGCAGTACTTC.

The V and J genes are TRBV29-1 and TRBJ2-3, with 15 bases lining up with TRBD2. Trimming at V came to 7 bases and at J to 2 bases, leaving 10 bases not matched to a gene. CDR1 SQVTM and CDR2 ANQGSEA come from the germline V gene. The CDR3 sequence is 17 residues long. In DNA, the CDR3 is TGCAGCGCCGAAGGACTAGCGGGAGGGCGGTACACAGATACGCAGTATTTT. It codes for CSAEGLAGGRYTDTQYF.

The chain couples TRBV24-1 to TRBJ1-1, with 9 bases identical to TRBD1. Trimming took 3 bases from V and 0 from J; bases not matched to a gene: 4. The CDR3 spans 16 residues. Germline V lookup: CDR1 KGHDR, CDR2 SFDVKD. The CDR3 nucleotides read TGTGCCACCAGTGATAGTACAGGGGGCATGAACACTGAAGCTTTCTTT. Protein: CATSDSTGGMNTEAFF.

This clonotype was seen at least ten times. This sequence joins TRBV12-3 or TRBV12-4 and TRBJ1-4; D call uncertain. This CDR3 contains 15 residues. Trimming took off 6 bases at V and 0 bases at J, with 11 bases between the two ends. CDR3 coding DNA: TGTGCCAGCAGCGCTTTTCTATCAACTAATGAAAAACTGTTTTTT. It is translated as CASSAFLSTNEKLFF.

For the CDR3, the DNA is TGTGCCAGCAGTTGGATAGGAGCTTTCTTT. Translating it yields CASSWIGAFF. The rearrangement links TRBV27 to TRBJ1-1; the D is unclear. Germline V gene lookup returns CDR1 MNHEY and CDR2 SMNVEV (reference sequence). V lost 4 bases to trimming and J lost 10 bases, with 7 bases between them. The CDR3 extends over 10 amino acids.

This clonotype was seen at least ten times. This sequence joins TRBV6-5 and TRBJ2-5; tentative D call: TRBD2 (6 bases). This CDR3 has 12 amino acids. Germline V gives CDR1 MNHEY, CDR2 SVGAGI. The V end lost 5 bases, the J end lost 5 bases, and 9 bases lay between the germline ends. The CDR3: CASSEGGETQYF. As DNA, the CDR3 is TGTGCCAGCAGTGAGGGAGGCGAGACCCAGTACTTC.

The V call is TRBV4-1, the J call TRBJ2-3; 7 bases agree with TRBD1. V shed 0 bases and J 0 bases; nucleotides not matched to a gene: 12. The CDR3 is 19 amino acids. Germline loops: CDR1 MGHRA, CDR2 YSYEKL. The CDR3 DNA is TGCGCCAGCAGCCAAGATCCGACCCTGGACAGGACTAGCACAGATACGCAGTATTTT. As protein: CASSQDPTLDRTSTDTQYF.

This clonotype was seen more than once but under ten times. This chain uses TRBV14 with TRBJ1-6; D uncertain. In germline, CDR1 is SGHDN, CDR2 FVKESK. Trimming pared 0 bases from V and 10 bases from J, leaving 16 bases between. This CDR3 is built from 16 residues. Written as DNA, the CDR3 is TGTGCCAGCAGCCAAGAACGGGCCCAGTCTCGCTCACCCCTCCACTTT. Its translation: CASSQERAQSRSPLHF.

The J gene is TRBJ2-3, the V gene TRBV18, with 7 positions matching TRBD2. J was trimmed by 6 bases and V by 3 bases; bases with no gene match: 9. The CDR3 is 15 amino acids. The germline V gene has CDR1 KGHSH and CDR2 LQKENI. CDR3 sequence: CASSPLSGVVDTQYF. DNA of the CDR3: TGTGCCAGCTCACCCCTGAGCGGGGTCGTCGATACGCAGTATTTT.

This clonotype was detected only a few times. J is TRBJ2-3 and V is TRBV6-1; D is possibly TRBD1 (6 bases). Germline V CDR1 and CDR2: MNHNS, SASEGT. The CDR3 sequence is 13 residues long. V gave up 5 bases and J gave up 2 bases, with 8 bases separating them. The chain's CDR3 is CASSRQVTDTQYF. The CDR3 coding sequence is TGTGCCAGCAGTAGACAGGTCACAGATACGCAGTATTTT.

This clonotype has more than one count but fewer than ten. The chain has TRBV5-5 and TRBJ2-7, with D perhaps TRBD2 (6 bases). The CDR3 length is 16 residues. CDR1 and CDR2 from the germline V gene are SGHKS and YYEKEE (reference sequence). V lost 0 bases, J lost 3 bases, and 16 bases lay in between. The DNA for the CDR3 is TGTGCCAGCAGCTTGGCCGAGCTGGAGGGTGTCTACGAGCAGTACTTC. Amino acids: CASSLAELEGVYEQYF.

V and J are TRBV28 and TRBJ2-5; a possible D gene is TRBD1 (6 bases). The CDR3 contains 13 residues. Germline loops: CDR1 MDHEN, CDR2 SYDVKM. Deletions cut 7 bases from V and 7 bases from J, with 16 bases between. The CDR3 reads CASTLGTRGTQYF. The CDR3 DNA reads TGTGCCAGCACCCTGGGGACACGGGGGACCCAGTACTTC.

The genes are TRBV5-1 and TRBJ1-4; 7 bases fit TRBD1. The CDR3 is made up of 17 amino acids. The V gene end was trimmed by 0 bases and the J gene end by 0 bases; junction bases not matched to a gene: 5. Germline CDR1 reads SGHRS; CDR2 reads YFSETQ. In DNA form, the CDR3 reads TGCGCCAGCAGCTTGGGCCGGGACAGAACAACTAATGAAAAACTGTTTTTT. Translated, it gives CASSLGRDRTTNEKLFF.

The rearrangement links TRBV5-4 to TRBJ2-1, with a possible D match to TRBD1 (6 bases). The CDR3 covers 15 residues. The germline V gene has CDR1 SGHNT and CDR2 YYREEE (reference sequence). Deletions cut 4 bases from V and 5 bases from J, with 16 bases between. This CDR3 reads CASSNTGQSNNEQFF. DNA of the CDR3: TGTGCCAGCAGCAATACTGGACAGAGTAACAATGAGCAGTTCTTC.

This clonotype was recorded many times. The chain has TRBV28 and TRBJ2-6, with 9 bases matching TRBD1. With V trimmed by 5 bases and J by 0 bases, 5 bases remained unmatched. The CDR3 extends over 17 amino acids. CDR1 is MDHEN, CDR2 SYDVKM, per germline. The CDR3 protein is CASSHGTGRSGANVLTF. The CDR3 bases are TGTGCCAGCAGTCACGGGACAGGGCGCTCTGGGGCCAACGTCCTGACTTTC.

V and J are TRBV20-1 and TRBJ2-7; 9 bases agree with TRBD2. The V gene end was trimmed by 7 bases and the J gene end by 3 bases; junction bases not matched to a gene: 16. CDR1 is DFQATT, CDR2 SNEGSKA, per germline (reference sequence). The CDR3 consists of 16 residues. The CDR3 region is CSGITYSGSGIYEQYF. CDR3 sequence (DNA): TGCAGTGGAATAACCTATAGCGGGAGTGGAATCTACGAGCAGTACTTC.

This clonotype appeared many times. The chain couples TRBV5-8 to TRBJ2-6; D is ambiguous. The CDR3 loop spans 13 amino acids. V lost 3 bases to trimming and J lost 3 bases, with 4 bases between them. Germline V gene sequence: CDR1 SGHTS, CDR2 YDEGEE. CDR3 amino acids: CASSSHGANVLTF. The CDR3 bases are TGTGCCAGCAGCTCTCATGGGGCCAACGTCCTGACTTTC.